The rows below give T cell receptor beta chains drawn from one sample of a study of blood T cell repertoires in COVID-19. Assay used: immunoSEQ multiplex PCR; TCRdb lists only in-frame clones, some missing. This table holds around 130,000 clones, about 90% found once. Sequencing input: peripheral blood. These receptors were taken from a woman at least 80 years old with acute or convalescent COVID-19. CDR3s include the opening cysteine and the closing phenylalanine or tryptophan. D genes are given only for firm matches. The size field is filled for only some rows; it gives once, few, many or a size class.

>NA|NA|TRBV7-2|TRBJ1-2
TGTGCCAGCAGCGTGGGACACGTCTATGGCTACACCTTC
CASSVGHVYGYTF
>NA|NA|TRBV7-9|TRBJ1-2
TGTGCCAGCAGCTTAGCCTCCGGGGACTGGCACCGGGGCTACACCTTC
CASSLASGDWHRGYTF
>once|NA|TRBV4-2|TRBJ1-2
TGTGCCAGCAGTCCAGAGGGGTGGGACTACTATGGCTACACCTTC
CASSPEGWDYYGYTF
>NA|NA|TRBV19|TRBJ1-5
TGTGCCAGTTCCCCGCGATCTCATCAGCCCCAGCATTTT
CASSPRSHQPQHF
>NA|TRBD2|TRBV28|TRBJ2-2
TGTGCCAGCAGCTTAGCGGGGGCGAACACCGGGGAGCTGTTTTTT
CASSLAGANTGELFF
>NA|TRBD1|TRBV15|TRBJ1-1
TGTGCCACCAGCGCCCAGGGGGCGAGGACTGAAGCTTTCTTT
CATSAQGARTEAFF
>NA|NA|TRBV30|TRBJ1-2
TGTGCCTGGAGTTCCGGGACAAGCTATGGCTACACCTTC
CAWSSGTSYGYTF
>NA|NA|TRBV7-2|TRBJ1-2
TGTGCCAGCAACGACAGGCCACACTATGGCTACACCTTC
CASNDRPHYGYTF
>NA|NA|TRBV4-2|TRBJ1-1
TGTGCCAGCAGCCCCCTCGGAGGGGTGAACACTGAAGCTTTCTTT
CASSPLGGVNTEAFF
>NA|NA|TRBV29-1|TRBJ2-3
TGCAGCGTTGAAGTTTTGCTAGCGATCACAGATACGCAGTATTTT
CSVEVLLAITDTQYF
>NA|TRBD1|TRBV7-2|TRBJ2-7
TGTGCCAGCAGCTTACGGGGGGGACAGGGGCTCTACGAGCAGTACTTC
CASSLRGGQGLYEQYF
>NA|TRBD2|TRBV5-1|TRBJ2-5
TGCGCCAGCGTGGAAGGGGCGGGAGCCCAAGAGACCCAGTACTTC
CASVEGAGAQETQYF
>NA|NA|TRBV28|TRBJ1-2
TGTGCCAGCAGCGCTAATCTTAACTATGGCTACACCTTC
CASSANLNYGYTF
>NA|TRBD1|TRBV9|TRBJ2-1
TGTGCCAGCAGCGTAGCGACAGGGGCCTACAATGAGCAGTTCTTC
CASSVATGAYNEQFF
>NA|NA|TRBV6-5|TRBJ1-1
TGTGCCAGCACCGGGACACGGAACACTGAAGCTTTCTTT
CASTGTRNTEAFF
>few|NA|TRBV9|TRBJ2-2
TGTGCCAGCAGGGCCAGCGGGGAGCTGTTTTTT
CASRASGELFF
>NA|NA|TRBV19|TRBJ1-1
TGTGCCAGTAGTGTCACAAAGATGAACACTGAAGCTTTCTTT
CASSVTKMNTEAFF